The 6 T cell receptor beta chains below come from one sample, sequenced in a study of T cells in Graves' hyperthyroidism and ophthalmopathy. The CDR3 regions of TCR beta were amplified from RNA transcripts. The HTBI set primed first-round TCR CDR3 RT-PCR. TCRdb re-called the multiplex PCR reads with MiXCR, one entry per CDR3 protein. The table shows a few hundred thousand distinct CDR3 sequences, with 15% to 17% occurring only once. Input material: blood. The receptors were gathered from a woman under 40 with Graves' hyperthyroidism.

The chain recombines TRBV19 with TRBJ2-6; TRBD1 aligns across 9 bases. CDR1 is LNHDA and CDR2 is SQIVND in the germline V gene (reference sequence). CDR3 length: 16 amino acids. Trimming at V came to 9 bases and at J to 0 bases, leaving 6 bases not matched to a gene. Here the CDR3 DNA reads TGTGCCAGCGCCGGGACAGGGTACTCTGGGGCCAACGTCCTGACTTTC. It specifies CASAGTGYSGANVLTF. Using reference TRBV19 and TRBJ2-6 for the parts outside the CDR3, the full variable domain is DGGITQSPKYLFRKEGQNVTLSCEQNLNHDAMYWYRQDPGQGLRLIYYSQIVNDFQKGDIAEGYSVSREKKESFPLTVTSAQKNPTAFYLCASAGTGYSGANVLTFGAGSRLTVL.

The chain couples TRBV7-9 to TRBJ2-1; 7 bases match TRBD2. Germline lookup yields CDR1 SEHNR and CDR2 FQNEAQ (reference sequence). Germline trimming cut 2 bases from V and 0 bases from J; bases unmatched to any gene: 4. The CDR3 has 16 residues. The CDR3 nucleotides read TGTGCCAGCAGCTTATCGGGGAGGGACTCCTACAATGAGCAGTTCTTC. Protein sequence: CASSLSGRDSYNEQFF.

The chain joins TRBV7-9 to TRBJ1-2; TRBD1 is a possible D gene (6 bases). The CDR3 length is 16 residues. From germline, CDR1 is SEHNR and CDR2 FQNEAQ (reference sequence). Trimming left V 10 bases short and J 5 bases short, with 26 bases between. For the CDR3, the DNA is TGTGCCACCTTATCGACGATGGGGGGCATCCTTTATGGCTACACCTTC. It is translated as CATLSTMGGILYGYTF. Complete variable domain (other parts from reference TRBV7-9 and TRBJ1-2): DTGVSQNPRHKITKRGQNVTFRCDPISEHNRLYWYRQTLGQGPEFLTYFQNEAQLEKSRLLSDRFSAERPKGSFSTLEIQRTEQGDSAMYLCATLSTMGGILYGYTFGSGTRLTVV.

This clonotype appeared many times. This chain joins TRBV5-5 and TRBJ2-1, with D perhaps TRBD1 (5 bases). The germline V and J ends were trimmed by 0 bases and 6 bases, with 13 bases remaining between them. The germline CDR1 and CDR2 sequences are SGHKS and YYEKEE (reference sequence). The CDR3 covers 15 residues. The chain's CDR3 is CASSLEGPWGNEQFF. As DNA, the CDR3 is TGTGCCAGCAGCTTGGAGGGGCCTTGGGGCAATGAGCAGTTCTTC. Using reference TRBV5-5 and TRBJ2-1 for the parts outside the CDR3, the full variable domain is DAGVTQSPTHLIKTRGQQVTLRCSPISGHKSVSWYQQVLGQGPQFIFQYYEKEERGRGNFPDRFSARQFPNYSSELNVNALLLGDSALYLCASSLEGPWGNEQFFGPGTRLTVL.

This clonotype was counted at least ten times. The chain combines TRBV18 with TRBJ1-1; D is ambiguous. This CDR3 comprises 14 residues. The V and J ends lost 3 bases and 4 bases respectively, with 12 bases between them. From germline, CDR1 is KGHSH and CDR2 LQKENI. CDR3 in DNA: TGTGCCAGCTCACCTATAGAACGGGGCACTGAAGCTTTCTTT. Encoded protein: CASSPIERGTEAFF. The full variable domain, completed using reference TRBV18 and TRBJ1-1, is NAGVMQNPRHLVRRRGQEARLRCSPMKGHSHVYWYRQLPEEGLKFMVYLQKENIIDESGMPKERFSAEFPKEGPSILRIQQVVRGDSAAYFCASSPIERGTEAFFGQGTRLTVV.

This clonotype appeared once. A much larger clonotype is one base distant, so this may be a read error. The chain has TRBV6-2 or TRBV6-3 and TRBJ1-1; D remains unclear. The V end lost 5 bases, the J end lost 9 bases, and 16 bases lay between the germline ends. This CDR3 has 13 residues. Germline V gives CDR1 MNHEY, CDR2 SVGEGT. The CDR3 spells CASSLQAESKAFF. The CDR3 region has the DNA TGTGCCAGCAGTCTCCAGGCAGAATCTAAAGCTTTCTTT.